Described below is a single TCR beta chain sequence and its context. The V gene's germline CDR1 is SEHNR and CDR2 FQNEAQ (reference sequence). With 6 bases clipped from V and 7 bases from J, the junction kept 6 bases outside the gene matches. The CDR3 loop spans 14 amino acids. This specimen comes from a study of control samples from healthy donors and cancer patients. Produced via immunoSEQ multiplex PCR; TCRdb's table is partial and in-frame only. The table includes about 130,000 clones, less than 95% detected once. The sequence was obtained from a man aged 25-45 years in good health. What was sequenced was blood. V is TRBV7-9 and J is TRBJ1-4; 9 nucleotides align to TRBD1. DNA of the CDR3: TGTGCCAGCAGTACAGGGGGCGGCGGTGAAAAACTGTTTTTT. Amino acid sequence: CASSTGGGGEKLFF.